These T cell receptor beta chains were read from a single sample in a study of T cells in Graves' hyperthyroidism and ophthalmopathy. TCRdb passed the multiplex PCR reads through MiXCR, listing each CDR3 protein once. The table records about 530,000 distinct CDR3 sequences, approximately 17% of them present only once. Sequencing was done on a sample of blood. These TCRs come from a woman aged 18-29 years with Graves' ophthalmopathy. The CDR3 runs from the conserved cysteine through the conserved F or W. Fields, in order: J gene, V gene, CDR3 protein.

j_call: TRBJ2-3; v_call: TRBV11-2; cdr3_aa: CASSLVLTSGGSSLFTSTDTQYF
j_call: TRBJ2-1; v_call: TRBV20-1; cdr3_aa: CSAEGTSPYPNEQFF
j_call: TRBJ2-7; v_call: TRBV6-1; cdr3_aa: CASSESQGSGYEQYF
j_call: TRBJ1-5; v_call: TRBV3-1; cdr3_aa: CASSQGSGDQPQHF
j_call: TRBJ2-4; v_call: TRBV6-1; cdr3_aa: CASSEERWLAKNIQYF
j_call: TRBJ1-1; v_call: TRBV30; cdr3_aa: CAWRGGTVSNTEAFF
j_call: TRBJ1-1; v_call: TRBV30; cdr3_aa: CAWYGTRLGAFF
j_call: TRBJ1-2; v_call: TRBV20-1; cdr3_aa: CSARTYDRTYGYTF
j_call: TRBJ1-5; v_call: TRBV2; cdr3_aa: CASSDVNSNQPQHF
j_call: TRBJ2-7; v_call: TRBV7-8; cdr3_aa: CASSLNREYYEQYF
j_call: TRBJ2-7; v_call: TRBV5-1; cdr3_aa: CASSLALREVQYF
j_call: TRBJ2-1; v_call: TRBV6-2/TRBV6-3; cdr3_aa: CASGRPPGWREVDEQFF
j_call: TRBJ2-1; v_call: TRBV19; cdr3_aa: CASCSGTNEQFF
j_call: TRBJ2-1; v_call: TRBV4-2; cdr3_aa: CASSPDGELDEQFF
j_call: TRBJ2-2; v_call: TRBV5-1; cdr3_aa: CASSLEGGIGTGELFF
j_call: TRBJ2-1; v_call: TRBV5-1; cdr3_aa: CASSLEGRLAGYNEQFF
j_call: TRBJ2-1; v_call: TRBV6-5; cdr3_aa: CASSYYLGNEQFF
j_call: TRBJ2-5; v_call: TRBV15; cdr3_aa: CATSRDFLETQYF
j_call: TRBJ2-7; v_call: TRBV12-3/TRBV12-4; cdr3_aa: CASRSRSSYEQYF
j_call: TRBJ2-2; v_call: TRBV3-1; cdr3_aa: CASSRGRPLPTGELFF
j_call: TRBJ1-4; v_call: TRBV6-6; cdr3_aa: CASSYRGGATNEKLFF
j_call: TRBJ2-7; v_call: TRBV27; cdr3_aa: CASSFSQGTVAYEQYF
j_call: TRBJ1-1; v_call: TRBV6-1; cdr3_aa: CATQTGNTEAFF
j_call: TRBJ1-2; v_call: TRBV3-1; cdr3_aa: CASSEEERSGYTF
j_call: TRBJ1-6; v_call: TRBV28; cdr3_aa: CASSPRNTGISPLHF
j_call: TRBJ2-2; v_call: TRBV6-9; cdr3_aa: CASSSDSLANTGELFF
j_call: TRBJ2-5; v_call: TRBV15; cdr3_aa: CATSTENRGLGETQYF
j_call: TRBJ2-7; v_call: TRBV20-1; cdr3_aa: CSVTQVQHPYEQYF
j_call: TRBJ1-2; v_call: TRBV6-1; cdr3_aa: CASSDRQGAQGYTF
j_call: TRBJ2-1; v_call: TRBV28; cdr3_aa: CASNVRAGAPYNEQFF
j_call: TRBJ1-1; v_call: TRBV5-5; cdr3_aa: CASSLDWSRNTEAFF
j_call: TRBJ2-3; v_call: TRBV9; cdr3_aa: CASSPGFTDTQYF
j_call: TRBJ1-5; v_call: TRBV5-1; cdr3_aa: CASSVAGTGQPQHF
j_call: TRBJ1-2; v_call: TRBV28; cdr3_aa: CASSSAGQGFYGYTF
j_call: TRBJ1-2; v_call: TRBV12-3/TRBV12-4; cdr3_aa: CASSQQGFYGYTF
j_call: TRBJ1-1; v_call: TRBV19; cdr3_aa: CASSQARNTEAFF
j_call: TRBJ1-4; v_call: TRBV12-3/TRBV12-4; cdr3_aa: CASSWAFNEKLFF
j_call: TRBJ1-1; v_call: TRBV12-3/TRBV12-4; cdr3_aa: CASSFLRTAEAFF
j_call: TRBJ2-1; v_call: TRBV11-2; cdr3_aa: CASSLDPSLSYNEQFF
j_call: TRBJ1-5; v_call: TRBV6-2/TRBV6-3; cdr3_aa: CASTGRKGYSNQPQHF
j_call: TRBJ2-1; v_call: TRBV9; cdr3_aa: CASSVFGRVYDEQFF
j_call: TRBJ2-1; v_call: TRBV27; cdr3_aa: CASSLSRNTYNEQFF
j_call: TRBJ2-7; v_call: TRBV11-2; cdr3_aa: CASSLTVTPQGHEQYF
j_call: TRBJ2-2; v_call: TRBV6-2/TRBV6-3; cdr3_aa: CASSSRATGTGELFF